The 12 T cell receptor beta chains below all came from one sample that was sequenced in a study of CD8 T cell repertoires and HIV-1 epitope variants. Using immunoSEQ multiplex PCR, the repertoire was profiled, and TCRdb retains in-frame clones only, with some absent. The sample lists 80,000 to 95,000 clones; 70% to 75% were seen once. Sequencing input: uncultured baseline CD8+ T cells from peripheral blood mononuclear cells (PBMCs). All receptors derive from a male donor with HIV.

The chain combines TRBV29-1 with TRBJ2-5, with D unresolved. The CDR3 is 11 residues long. Germline V gives CDR1 SQVTM, CDR2 ANQGSEA. The V end was cut by 5 bases, the J end by 2 bases, with 6 bases between. CDR3 residues: CSVRPQETQYF. In nucleotides, the CDR3 is TGCAGCGTTCGTCCACAAGAGACCCAGTACTTC.

The chain recombines TRBV6-1 with TRBJ1-1, with D possibly matching TRBD1 (5 bases). Per the germline V gene, CDR1 is MNHNS and CDR2 is SASEGT. CDR3 length equals 15 residues. The germline V and J ends were trimmed by 5 bases and 4 bases, with 17 bases remaining between them. The CDR3 region is CASSTRGTGPTEAFF. CDR3 coding DNA: TGTGCCAGCAGTACCCGCGGGACGGGGCCCACTGAAGCTTTCTTT.

The J gene is TRBJ1-4, the V gene TRBV7-8; tentatively, D is TRBD1 (5 bases). V shed 5 bases and J shed 0 bases, with 16 bases lying between them. Germline CDR1 is SGHVS and CDR2 is FQNEAQ. This CDR3 comprises 17 residues. CDR3 loop: CASSRPGARATNEKLFF. CDR3 nucleotide sequence: TGTGCCAGCAGCCGCCCCGGGGCTCGGGCAACTAATGAAAAACTGTTTTTT.

This chain links TRBV7-9 with TRBJ2-3; D possibly corresponds to TRBD2 (5 bases). The V end lost 6 bases, the J end lost 0 bases, and 13 bases lay between the germline ends. CDR3 size: 15 residues. Germline CDR1 SEHNR, CDR2 FQNEAQ (reference sequence). The CDR3 bases are TGTGCCAGCAGTTCTCTAAAGCGGAGCACAGATACGCAGTATTTT. Translating gives CASSSLKRSTDTQYF.

This sequence joins TRBV6-5 and TRBJ1-3, with a tentative D call TRBD1 (5 bases). The V end lost 6 bases, the J end lost 0 bases, and 12 bases lay between the germline ends. CDR3 length: 15 residues. Germline V lookup: CDR1 MNHEY, CDR2 SVGAGI. The CDR3 DNA sequence: TGTGCCAGCAGAGAGGGGACCGGCTCTGGAAACACCATATATTTT. It encodes CASREGTGSGNTIYF.

The chain links TRBV19 to TRBJ2-1; tentatively, D is TRBD2 (5 bases). V was clipped by 3 bases and J by 4 bases, with 13 bases between them. CDR1 and CDR2 from the germline V gene are LNHDA and SQIVND (reference sequence). CDR3 length: 15 amino acids. CDR3 bases: TGTGCCAGTAGTATCCCGGGGAGACAATACAATGAGCAGTTCTTC. Its translation: CASSIPGRQYNEQFF. The full variable domain, with the rest looked up from reference TRBV19 and TRBJ2-1, is DGGITQSPKYLFRKEGQNVTLSCEQNLNHDAMYWYRQDPGQGLRLIYYSQIVNDFQKGDIAEGYSVSREKKESFPLTVTSAQKNPTAFYLCASSIPGRQYNEQFFGPGTRLTVL.

V gene TRBV6-5 combines with J gene TRBJ2-1, with D possibly TRBD2 on 7 matching bases. Germline V gene sequence: CDR1 MNHEY, CDR2 SVGAGI. This CDR3 is 12 amino acids long. Trimming removed 2 bases from V and 12 bases from J, with 11 bases in between. The CDR3 nucleotides are TGTGCCAGCAGTTACGCGGGGGCGCGGCAGTTCTTC. The encoded protein is CASSYAGARQFF.

The chain links TRBV5-1 to TRBJ2-7, with 10 bases identical to TRBD2. V shed 5 bases, J shed 2 bases, and the junction held 16 bases outside the gene matches. The CDR3 runs 18 residues. CDR1 and CDR2 (germline): SGHRS, YFSETQ. CDR3 nucleotides: TGCGCCAGCAGGAATCTAGCGGGAGAATCGGTTGGTACCTACGAGCAGTACTTC. As protein: CASRNLAGESVGTYEQYF.

This clone was detected once. The rearrangement joins TRBV2 to TRBJ1-5; no reliable D call. The V end was cut by 7 bases, the J end by 0 bases, with 13 bases between. CDR1 and CDR2 (germline): SNHLY, FYNNEI. The CDR3 covers 15 residues. This CDR3 reads CASNFSLDSNQPQHF. CDR3 nucleotide sequence: TGTGCCAGCAATTTCTCCCTCGATAGCAATCAGCCCCAGCATTTT.

The chain links TRBV11-3 to TRBJ2-5, with TRBD2 identical over 9 bases. The CDR3 is 15 residues long. J gave up 5 bases and V 0 bases, and 4 bases lay outside the gene matches. CDR1 and CDR2 from the germline V gene are SGHNT and YENEEA. In DNA form, the CDR3 reads TGTGCCAGCAGCTTAGAGCGGGGGGGCTTGGAGACCCAGTACTTC. This gives the protein CASSLERGGLETQYF.

CDR3: CASSLAPTGARQPQHF. The CDR3, as DNA: TGCGCCAGCAGCTTGGCCCCGACAGGGGCTAGGCAGCCCCAGCATTTT. The gene calls are TRBV5-1 and TRBJ1-5; 8 bases align to TRBD1. Germline V lookup: CDR1 SGHRS, CDR2 YFSETQ. This CDR3 is built from 16 residues. The trim removed 0 bases at V and 7 bases at J, leaving 9 bases unmatched. Using reference TRBV5-1 and TRBJ1-5 for the parts outside the CDR3, the full variable domain is KAGVTQTPRYLIKTRGQQVTLSCSPISGHRSVSWYQQTPGQGLQFLFEYFSETQRNKGNFPGRFSGRQFSNSRSEMNVSTLELGDSALYLCASSLAPTGARQPQHFGDGTRLSIL.

The J gene is TRBJ2-7, the V gene TRBV5-6; tentative D call: TRBD2 (6 bases). The CDR3 sequence is 15 residues long. Trimming removed 6 bases from V and 2 bases from J, with 18 bases in between. Looked up from germline, CDR1 is SGHDT and CDR2 is YYEEEE. Written as DNA, the CDR3 is TGTGCCAGCATGGACCGGCTGACTAGTACCTACGAGCAGTACTTC. Amino acid sequence: CASMDRLTSTYEQYF.